The rows below give T cell receptor beta chains drawn from one sample of a study of blood T cell repertoires in COVID-19. This table comes from immunoSEQ multiplex PCR, and its TCRdb copy is limited to in-frame clones, with some not included. The top ten clones hold 1.4% of a sample with 230,000 or so clones, roughly 88% of them seen once. The sample taken for sequencing was peripheral blood. The source is a middle-aged woman who had recovered from COVID-19. Each CDR3 is given with its conserved first and last residue. Fields, in order: clone size, V gene, J gene, CDR3 length, D gene, CDR3 protein, CDR3 DNA. D genes are given only for firm matches. Not all rows give a size; the values are once, few, many and, for expanded clones, a class.

>NA|TRBV20-1|TRBJ2-1|15|NA
CSASNGGSSYNEQFF
TGCAGTGCTAGTAACGGGGGAAGCTCCTACAATGAGCAGTTCTTC
>few|TRBV28|TRBJ2-5|15|NA
CASSLLSGDQETQYF
TGTGCCAGCAGTTTATTATCCGGGGACCAAGAGACCCAGTACTTC
>few|TRBV9|TRBJ1-2|13|NA
CASSRKQDSPESF
TGTGCCAGCAGCCGAAAACAGGACAGCCCTGAGAGCTTC
>NA|TRBV30|TRBJ1-1|14|TRBD1
CAWSRGQGWTEAFF
TGTGCCTGGAGCCGTGGACAGGGCTGGACTGAAGCTTTCTTT
>once|TRBV5-1|TRBJ2-2|13|NA
CASGTPGTGELFF
TGCGCCAGCGGGACACCAGGGACCGGGGAGCTGTTTTTT
>NA|TRBV18|TRBJ2-5|16|NA
CASSRQGLPLQETQYF
TGTGCCAGCTCACGACAGGGACTCCCACTTCAAGAGACCCAGTACTTC
>NA|TRBV19|TRBJ1-2|16|NA
CASSSPKSHANYGYTF
TGTGCCAGTAGCTCCCCGAAGTCCCACGCGAACTATGGCTACACCTTC
>NA|TRBV4-3|TRBJ1-2|15|NA
CASSLSGTTNYGYTF
TGCGCCAGCAGCCTTTCCGGGACAACCAACTATGGCTACACCTTC
>NA|TRBV5-1|TRBJ2-3|15|TRBD1
CASSLGGQATDTQYF
TGCGCCAGCAGCTTGGGTGGACAGGCCACAGATACGCAGTATTTT
>NA|TRBV28|TRBJ1-2|15|NA
CASSLGFSANYGYTF
TGTGCCAGCAGTTTAGGTTTTTCAGCTAACTATGGCTACACCTTC
>NA|TRBV6-2/TRBV6-3|TRBJ1-2|14|TRBD1
CASSYGGTAYGYTF
TGTGCCAGCAGTTATGGTGGGACAGCCTATGGCTACACCTTC
>NA|TRBV5-1|TRBJ1-4|15|TRBD1
CASSTGQGHNEKLFF
TGCGCCAGCAGCACCGGACAGGGCCATAATGAAAAACTGTTTTTT
>once|TRBV7-9|TRBJ1-1|15|TRBD1
CASSSTGGGNTEAFF
TGTGCCAGCAGCTCAACAGGGGGAGGGAACACTGAAGCTTTCTTT
>NA|TRBV27|TRBJ2-7|16|TRBD1
CASSRTGGGSIYEQYF
TGTGCCAGCAGCCGGACAGGGGGCGGTTCGATTTACGAGCAGTACTTC
>once|TRBV4-2|TRBJ1-5|16|NA
CASSQEPGEGGQPQHF
TGTGCCAGCAGCCAAGAACCAGGGGAGGGGGGTCAGCCCCAGCATTTT
>NA|TRBV7-2|TRBJ1-6|15|TRBD1
CASSLMNRGDSPLHF
TGTGCCAGCAGCTTAATGAACAGGGGAGATTCACCCCTCCACTTT
>NA|TRBV5-1|TRBJ1-1|15|NA
CASSLDSGEITEAFF
TGCGCCAGCAGCTTGGATTCCGGGGAAATCACTGAAGCTTTCTTT
>NA|TRBV5-6|TRBJ2-2|17|TRBD2
CASSQRLAGVFTGELFF
TGTGCCAGCAGTCAAAGACTAGCGGGGGTTTTTACCGGGGAGCTGTTTTTT
>NA|TRBV12-3/TRBV12-4|TRBJ1-1|13|NA
CASTPQVNTEAFF
TGTGCCAGCACTCCACAAGTGAACACTGAAGCTTTCTTT
>NA|TRBV10-3|TRBJ1-6|17|TRBD1
CAISGLPGDRVSSPLHF
TGTGCCATCAGTGGGTTGCCGGGGGACAGGGTCAGTTCACCCCTCCACTTT
>NA|TRBV3-1/TRBV3-2|TRBJ2-5|15|TRBD1
CASSPGQEEGETQYF
TGTGCCAGCAGCCCAGGACAGGAGGAAGGTGAGACCCAGTACTTC
>NA|TRBV11-2|TRBJ1-4|15|TRBD1
CASSLAAGGIEKLFF
TGTGCCAGCAGCTTAGCGGCAGGGGGAATTGAAAAACTGTTTTTT
>NA|TRBV5-1|TRBJ2-2|15|NA
CASSLDIQPSGELFF
TGCGCCAGCAGCTTAGACATACAGCCTTCCGGGGAGCTGTTTTTT
>NA|TRBV6-4|TRBJ1-5|16|NA
CASSDSKRGQYQPQHF
TGTGCCAGCAGTGACTCGAAGCGTGGACAGTATCAGCCCCAGCATTTT
>NA|TRBV28|TRBJ1-2|14|NA
CASSTSSSGYGYTF
TGTGCCAGCTCTACTTCATCATCGGGCTATGGCTACACCTTC
>NA|TRBV11-3|TRBJ1-1|13|NA
CASSLDHRGRAFF
TGTGCCAGCAGCTTAGATCATAGAGGGCGAGCTTTCTTT
>NA|TRBV10-3|TRBJ2-3|13|NA
CAISEQHTDTQYF
TGTGCCATCAGTGAACAACACACAGATACGCAGTATTTT
>NA|TRBV5-1|TRBJ1-4|15|NA
CASSSQPEGGEKLFF
TGCGCCAGCAGCTCCCAGCCCGAAGGGGGTGAAAAACTGTTTTTT
>NA|TRBV30|TRBJ2-5|15|NA
CAWSTTGKVQETQYF
TGTGCCTGGAGTACAACAGGGAAAGTTCAAGAGACCCAGTACTTC
>NA|TRBV14|TRBJ1-6|16|TRBD1
CASSIRDRGRGSPLHF
TGTGCCAGCAGCATCCGGGACAGGGGCCGTGGGTCACCCCTCCACTTT
>NA|TRBV7-2|TRBJ2-1|14|NA
CASSLSRTRDEQFF
TGTGCCAGCAGCTTAAGCAGAACTAGGGATGAGCAGTTCTTC
>NA|TRBV7-9|TRBJ1-1|15|TRBD1
CASSLRDRENTEAFF
TGTGCCAGCAGCTTACGGGACAGGGAGAACACTGAAGCTTTCTTT
>NA|TRBV3-1/TRBV3-2|TRBJ1-3|15|NA
CASSPTWTAENTIYF
TGTGCCAGCAGCCCAACATGGACAGCCGAAAACACCATATATTTT
>NA|TRBV9|TRBJ1-3|17|NA
CASSVGPGGNSGNTIYF
TGTGCCAGCAGCGTAGGGCCGGGCGGGAACTCTGGAAACACCATATATTTT
>NA|TRBV7-9|TRBJ2-3|16|TRBD1
CASSLGTGGGTDTQYF
TGTGCCAGCAGCTTGGGAACAGGGGGAGGCACAGATACGCAGTATTTT
>NA|TRBV5-1|TRBJ2-1|13|NA
CASSPGQYNEQFF
TGCGCCAGCAGCCCTGGACAGTACAATGAGCAGTTCTTC
>NA|TRBV7-2|TRBJ2-7|16|NA
CASSLDFQGGRYEQYF
TGTGCCAGCAGCTTAGATTTTCAGGGAGGTCGCTACGAGCAGTACTTC
>NA|TRBV5-8|TRBJ2-2|15|TRBD1
CASSSDRGLAGELFF
TGTGCCAGCAGCTCGGACAGGGGGCTCGCCGGGGAGCTGTTTTTT
>NA|TRBV5-1|TRBJ2-7|16|NA
CASSPWGGALTYEQYF
TGCGCCAGCAGCCCATGGGGGGGGGCGCTTACCTACGAGCAGTACTTC
>NA|TRBV28|TRBJ1-2|14|NA
CASSPPAGPYGYTF
TGTGCCAGCAGCCCCCCAGCGGGACCCTATGGCTACACCTTC
>NA|TRBV6-5|TRBJ1-2|13|NA
CASSYSAEYGYTF
TGTGCCAGCAGTTACTCTGCGGAATATGGCTACACCTTC
>once|TRBV19|TRBJ1-2|14|TRBD1
CASSSERQGHGYTF
TGTGCCAGTAGCAGTGAAAGACAGGGGCATGGCTACACCTTC
>NA|TRBV29-1|TRBJ2-3|18|TRBD2
CSVEAGGTSGGFTDTQYF
TGCAGCGTTGAGGCAGGCGGGACTAGCGGGGGATTCACAGATACGCAGTATTTT
>NA|TRBV3-1/TRBV3-2|TRBJ2-5|15|TRBD2
CASSQVAGGEETQYF
TGTGCCAGCAGCCAAGTAGCGGGGGGAGAAGAGACCCAGTACTTC
>NA|TRBV19|TRBJ2-7|15|TRBD1
CASSASGTGHYEQYF
TGTGCCAGTAGTGCCTCCGGGACAGGGCACTACGAGCAGTACTTC
>NA|TRBV4-2|TRBJ1-6|16|TRBD1
CASSQGDRGLSSPLHF
TGTGCCAGCAGCCAAGGAGACAGGGGGCTGAGTTCACCCCTCCACTTT
>NA|TRBV20-1|TRBJ2-1|11|NA
CSARGRDEQFF
TGCAGTGCCAGAGGGAGAGATGAGCAGTTCTTC
>NA|TRBV7-2|TRBJ1-2|14|NA
CASRLPSGIGGYTF
TGTGCCAGCAGACTCCCTTCGGGGATAGGTGGCTACACCTTC
>NA|TRBV28|TRBJ2-6|15|TRBD1
CASRQGPHGANVLTF
TGTGCCAGTAGACAGGGCCCCCACGGGGCCAACGTCCTGACTTTC
>NA|TRBV6-5|TRBJ2-7|15|TRBD2
CASRVSGGPTYEQYF
TGTGCCAGCAGAGTTAGCGGGGGGCCCACCTACGAGCAGTACTTC
>NA|TRBV3-1/TRBV3-2|TRBJ1-4|15|NA
CASSQLVGTNEKLFF
TGTGCCAGCAGCCAACTCGTGGGCACTAATGAAAAACTGTTTTTT
>NA|TRBV7-9|TRBJ1-2|14|NA
CASSLIPSLKGYTF
TGTGCCAGCAGCCTAATCCCCTCCCTGAAGGGCTACACCTTC
>NA|TRBV11-3|TRBJ1-4|14|NA
CASSLSETNEKLFF
TGTGCCAGCAGCTTGAGTGAAACTAATGAAAAACTGTTTTTT
>NA|TRBV18|TRBJ1-6|14|NA
CASQDSRSNSPLHF
TGTGCCAGCCAGGACTCCCGGAGTAATTCACCCCTCCACTTT
>NA|TRBV4-3|TRBJ2-3|14|NA
CASSQDQAVDTQYF
TGCGCCAGCAGCCAAGATCAGGCCGTAGATACGCAGTATTTT
>NA|TRBV2|TRBJ2-5|14|TRBD2
CASGAGGADETQYF
TGTGCCAGCGGAGCCGGGGGGGCGGATGAGACCCAGTACTTC
>NA|TRBV6-5|TRBJ2-7|12|NA
CASSYEARGWYF
TGTGCCAGCAGTTATGAGGCCCGGGGGTGGTACTTC
>NA|TRBV5-1|TRBJ2-1|15|NA
CASSLAGGNYNEQFF
TGCGCCAGCAGCTTGGCGGGGGGCAACTACAATGAGCAGTTCTTC